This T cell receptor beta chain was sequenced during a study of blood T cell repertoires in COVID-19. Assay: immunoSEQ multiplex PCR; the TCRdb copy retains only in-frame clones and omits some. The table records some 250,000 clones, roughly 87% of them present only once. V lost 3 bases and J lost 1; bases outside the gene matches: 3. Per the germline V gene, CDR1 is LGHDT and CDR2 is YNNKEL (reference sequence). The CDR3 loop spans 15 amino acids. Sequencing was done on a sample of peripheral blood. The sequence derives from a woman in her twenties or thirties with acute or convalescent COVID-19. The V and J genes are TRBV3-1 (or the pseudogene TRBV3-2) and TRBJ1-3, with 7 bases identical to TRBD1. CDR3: CASSHQQGSGNTIYF. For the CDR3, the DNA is TGTGCCAGCAGCCACCAACAGGGGTCTGGAAACACCATATATTTT.